This note documents a single TCR beta chain sequence. This entry comes from a study of blood T cell repertoires in COVID-19. Clones were sequenced by immunoSEQ multiplex PCR, and TCRdb holds only the in-frame ones, with some missing. The repertoire holds about 280,000 clones, with 85% as singletons. Germline assignment: CDR1 GTSNPN and CDR2 SVGIG (reference sequence). Trimming took 2 bases from V and 7 from J, leaving 10 bases between them. The CDR3 totals 12 residues. The sequencing sample was made of PBMCs or T cells enriched from blood (not recorded which). V usage is TRBV30 and J usage is TRBJ2-3; D not certain. The TCR sequence derives from a woman between 45 and 60 years old who had recovered from COVID-19. This CDR3 is CAWSTSQNTQYF. The CDR3 DNA reads TGTGCCTGGAGTACCTCCCAGAATACGCAGTATTTT.